Detailed here is one TCR beta chain. TCRdb's table, derived via immunoSEQ multiplex PCR, lists solely in-frame clones and lacks some. Of under 300,000 clones in the sample, over 85% are singletons; the top ten hold 0.55%. The V and J ends lost 0 bases and 5 bases respectively, with 12 bases between them. The CDR3 extends over 15 amino acids. The germline V gene encodes CDR1 SGHRS and CDR2 YFSETQ. The sample comes from a study of T cell responses to AZD1222 COVID-19 vaccine. This sequence originates from an adult in good health. The material was peripheral blood, obtained on day 0 of AZD1222 vaccination. J is TRBJ1-5 and V is TRBV5-1; D unresolved. The CDR3 is CASSLGVVGYQPQHF. CDR3 DNA sequence: TGCGCCAGCAGCTTGGGAGTGGTGGGGTATCAGCCCCAGCATTTT.